This is a list of T cell receptor beta chains from one sample in a study of graft-versus-host responses after intestinal transplantation. Produced via immunoSEQ multiplex PCR; TCRdb's table is partial and in-frame only. The table includes 65,000 to 85,000 clones, around nine tenths detected once. Their antigens are not known. The sample was unstimulated CD8+ T cells sorted from spleen or lymph node cells, taken before transplant. These receptors all come from a human donor who was the organ donor for an intestinal transplant. Each CDR3 is given with its conserved first and last residue. D genes are given only for firm matches. The size of a clone is reported for some rows only, either as once, few or many, or as a class for expanded clones.

size	D	V	J	DNA	CDR3
few	TRBD1	TRBV19	TRBJ2-1	TGTGCCAGTAGTATCAGGGGGAATGAGCAGTTCTTC	CASSIRGNEQFF
NA	NA	TRBV27	TRBJ1-5	TGTGCCAGCAGTTTAAGGTCGGGGAACGGGGATCAGCCCCAGCATTTT	CASSLRSGNGDQPQHF
NA	NA	TRBV15	TRBJ1-2	TGTGCCACCAGCAGAGTCCAACAGGGTCCTTATGGCTACACCTTC	CATSRVQQGPYGYTF
NA	NA	TRBV2	TRBJ1-1	TGTGCCAGCAGTGAAGCGTGGATGTTGGAGGACGTTATGGCTTTCTTT	CASSEAWMLEDVMAFF
NA	NA	TRBV15	TRBJ1-3	TGTGCCACCAGCAGAACTAGACAGAGCTCTGGAAACACCATATATTTT	CATSRTRQSSGNTIYF
NA	TRBD2	TRBV27	TRBJ2-1	TGTGCCATCAAAGTCCCGTCAGCGGGGGGGAACTACAATGAGCAGTTCTTC	CAIKVPSAGGNYNEQFF
NA	NA	TRBV2	TRBJ1-3	TGTGCCAGTTTTATTCCAGGGTCCCTTCGAGATTCTGGAAACACCATATATTTT	CASFIPGSLRDSGNTIYF
NA	TRBD2	TRBV4-2	TRBJ2-3	TGTGCCAGCAGCCAAGATCACGGGGGGGCAGATACGCAGTATTTT	CASSQDHGGADTQYF
NA	TRBD2	TRBV5-1	TRBJ2-7	TGCGCCAGCAGCTTGGCGATGGGGGGGGCCTACGAGCAGTACTTC	CASSLAMGGAYEQYF
NA	TRBD1	TRBV19	TRBJ1-2	TGTGCCAGTAGTATTACAGGGGGCTATGGCTACACCTTC	CASSITGGYGYTF
NA	NA	TRBV4-1	TRBJ1-6	TGCGCCAGCAGCCACACGGGAAATTCACCCCTCCACTTT	CASSHTGNSPLHF
few	NA	TRBV5-1	TRBJ2-1	TGCGCCAGCAGCTTAGTAACCTTCTCCTACAATGAGCAGTTCTTC	CASSLVTFSYNEQFF
NA	NA	TRBV27	TRBJ1-5	TGTGCCAGCAGTGTTCGGGGGTTCAATCAGCCCCAGCATTTT	CASSVRGFNQPQHF
NA	NA	TRBV5-6	TRBJ1-1	TGTGCCAGCAGCCGGGTGTTAATGAACACTGAAGCTTTCTTT	CASSRVLMNTEAFF
NA	NA	TRBV2	TRBJ1-5	TGTGCCAGCAGTGAAGTGAGGGACTACTTGGCCAATCAGCCCCAGCATTTT	CASSEVRDYLANQPQHF
NA	NA	TRBV28	TRBJ1-3	TGTGCCAGCAGTTCGGCCGGCCTCCTCTCTGGAAACACCATATATTTT	CASSSAGLLSGNTIYF
NA	NA	TRBV7-3	TRBJ2-3	TGTGCCAGCAGCTTTCTAGGCTCTGGCACAGATACGCAGTATTTT	CASSFLGSGTDTQYF
NA	NA	TRBV5-6	TRBJ2-7	TGTGCCAGCAGCTTGGGCCAGAGGCGTTCCTACGAGCAGTACTTC	CASSLGQRRSYEQYF
NA	TRBD2	TRBV27	TRBJ2-1	TGTGCCAGCAGCTCTATGGCGGGGGGGCCCAATGAGCAGTTCTTC	CASSSMAGGPNEQFF
NA	TRBD1	TRBV19	TRBJ1-5	TGTGCCAGTAGTATAGATCCCGGACAGGGGAGCAATCAGCCCCAGCATTTT	CASSIDPGQGSNQPQHF
NA	NA	TRBV7-9	TRBJ1-2	TGTGCCAGCAGCTTAGTTGGGACGGGGATAGACGGCTACACCTTC	CASSLVGTGIDGYTF
NA	TRBD1	TRBV4-2	TRBJ2-7	TGTGCCAGCAGGCGGGACAGGGGGCACGAGCAGTACTTC	CASRRDRGHEQYF
NA	NA	TRBV25-1	TRBJ1-2	TGTGCCAGCAGTACCTCTCTATTAGGTGCAGGGGGCTACACCTTC	CASSTSLLGAGGYTF
NA	NA	TRBV21-1	TRBJ2-6	TGTGCCAGCAGCATATACAGGGGGACTGGGGCCAACGTCCTGACTTTC	CASSIYRGTGANVLTF
NA	NA	TRBV7-9	TRBJ2-2	TGTGCCAGCAGCTTAGGAGAGGGGTCGAACACCGGGGAGCTGTTTTTT	CASSLGEGSNTGELFF
NA	NA	TRBV29-1	TRBJ1-1	TGCAGCGTTGACCACGGGGCGGGGGACACTGAAGCTTTCTTT	CSVDHGAGDTEAFF
NA	TRBD1	TRBV30	TRBJ1-2	TGTGCCTGGAGTACTACAGGGGGACAGGAGTTCCGCTATGGCTACACCTTC	CAWSTTGGQEFRYGYTF
NA	NA	TRBV28	TRBJ2-3	TGTGCCAGCAGTCCTTATCGGGATACGCAGTATTTT	CASSPYRDTQYF
NA	NA	TRBV6-5	TRBJ2-7	TGTGCCAGCAGTCCCTTGGGAGCGGGTGAGCAGTACTTC	CASSPLGAGEQYF
NA	NA	TRBV5-4	TRBJ2-3	TGTGCCAGCAGCTTGGCCTACGATACGCAGTATTTT	CASSLAYDTQYF
NA	TRBD2	TRBV19	TRBJ2-1	TGTGCCAGTAAGACTAGCGGGGGACACAATGAGCAGTTCTTC	CASKTSGGHNEQFF
NA	TRBD2	TRBV4-1	TRBJ2-7	TGCGCCAGCAGCCCCTTAGCGGGGGTTTACGAGCAGTACTTC	CASSPLAGVYEQYF
NA	NA	TRBV27	TRBJ2-3	TGTGCCAGCAGTCCCCTGGGCGGTTGGGGTACAGATACGCAGTATTTT	CASSPLGGWGTDTQYF
NA	TRBD1	TRBV6-5	TRBJ2-1	TGTGCCAGCAGTCTAGGACAGGTATCCTACAATGAGCAGTTCTTC	CASSLGQVSYNEQFF
NA	NA	TRBV5-1	TRBJ2-3	TGCGCCAGCAGCTCAGCCTCTGACAGTTTGGGCACAGATACGCAGTATTTT	CASSSASDSLGTDTQYF
NA	NA	TRBV11-2	TRBJ2-5	TGTGCCAGCAGCTTAGCCGGCAGGGAGAGGGCGGAAGAGACCCAGTACTTC	CASSLAGRERAEETQYF
NA	NA	TRBV7-9	TRBJ1-3	TGTGCCAGCAGCCGGGATGCTATGTCTGGAAACACCATATATTTT	CASSRDAMSGNTIYF
NA	TRBD1	TRBV7-8	TRBJ1-6	TGTGCCAGCAGCTCGGGACAGGGTTACAATTCACCCCTCCACTTT	CASSSGQGYNSPLHF
few	NA	TRBV4-2	TRBJ1-4	TGTGCCAGCAGCCAAGTACTGCTCTCTGAGGAACTGTTTTTT	CASSQVLLSEELFF
NA	NA	TRBV7-3	TRBJ2-1	TGTGCCAGCAGCCCAAGGGCGGGGTTGGACAATGAGCAGTTCTTC	CASSPRAGLDNEQFF
NA	NA	TRBV28	TRBJ1-4	TGTGCCAGCAGTTTAAGTCGGAAGACGAGGAGGACTAATGAAAAACTGTTTTTT	CASSLSRKTRRTNEKLFF
NA	NA	TRBV27	TRBJ2-7	TGTGCCAGCAGTGTTCAGGGGGGTATCGACGAGCAGTACTTC	CASSVQGGIDEQYF
few	NA	TRBV7-9	TRBJ1-2	TGTGCCAGCAGCCCCTGGACAAGCAGCTACACCTTC	CASSPWTSSYTF
NA	TRBD1	TRBV19	TRBJ1-2	TGTGCCACCGGTTCCAGGGGGTATGGCTATGGCTACACCTTC	CATGSRGYGYGYTF
NA	NA	TRBV28	TRBJ1-5	TGTGCCAGCAGCCCTCCAGATGGGCGGGTCGGGCAGCCCCAGCATTTT	CASSPPDGRVGQPQHF
once	NA	TRBV28	TRBJ2-6	TGTGCCAGCAGTTTCCCCCTGGCACCTTACTCTGGGGCCAACGTCCTGACTTTC	CASSFPLAPYSGANVLTF
NA	NA	TRBV6-1	TRBJ1-2	TGTGCCAGCAGGTTCTTACCCTGGGGGGTTTATGGCTACACCTTC	CASRFLPWGVYGYTF
NA	NA	TRBV28	TRBJ1-5	TGTGCCAGCGGTGACAACAATCAGCCCCAGCATTTT	CASGDNNQPQHF
few	TRBD2	TRBV9	TRBJ2-3	TGTGCCAGCAGCGTAGCGGCGGGGGGGCCTCCTAGGTCTGATACGCAGTATTTT	CASSVAAGGPPRSDTQYF
NA	TRBD2	TRBV6-5	TRBJ2-7	TGTGCCAGCAGTCTACTAGCGGGCGAATACTACGAGCAGTACTTC	CASSLLAGEYYEQYF
NA	NA	TRBV11-2	TRBJ2-7	TGTGCCAGCAGCTTCCAGCCGACAGCCGCCTACGAGCAGTACTTC	CASSFQPTAAYEQYF
NA	NA	TRBV7-9	TRBJ2-3	TGTGCCAGCAGCTTAGAGGTTTCGGGGCATGGGACAGATACGCAGTATTTT	CASSLEVSGHGTDTQYF
NA	NA	TRBV19	TRBJ1-6	TGTGCCAGTAGTCCGGCAGCGAGCTCCTATAATTCACCCCTCCACTTT	CASSPAASSYNSPLHF
NA	TRBD2	TRBV27	TRBJ2-3	TGTGCCAGCAGTTCCGTAGCGGGGGGGCCAGATACGCAGTATTTT	CASSSVAGGPDTQYF
NA	NA	TRBV27	TRBJ2-7	TGTGCCAGCAATGCTGGTAGCTCCTACGAGCAGTACTTC	CASNAGSSYEQYF
NA	NA	TRBV7-3	TRBJ2-7	TGTGCCAGCAGCTTAACCCGGTTCCTTGGCGAGCAGTACTTC	CASSLTRFLGEQYF
NA	TRBD1	TRBV19	TRBJ1-2	TGTGCCAGTACGCCGGTGGCAGGGGGTTCTGGGGACTATGGCTACACCTTC	CASTPVAGGSGDYGYTF
NA	NA	TRBV6-1	TRBJ2-1	TGTGCCAGCAGTGATATAATTAATGAGCAGTTCTTC	CASSDIINEQFF
NA	NA	TRBV7-8	TRBJ2-7	TGTGCCAGCAGCTTATCACACACCCCCCTGTTCCTCGGGACGGTTTCCTACGAGCAGTACTTC	CASSLSHTPLFLGTVSYEQYF